This T cell receptor beta chain stems from a study of blood T cell repertoires in COVID-19. Study at large: Both acute and convalescent COVID-19 samples were obtained from the United States, Italy and Spain.

The data were produced by immunoSEQ multiplex PCR, yet TCRdb's version contains in-frame clones alone and is incomplete. Of about 59,000 clones in the sample, approximately 90% were seen once. Material: peripheral blood. The receptor comes from a man aged 80 or over with acute or convalescent COVID-19.

The DNA of the CDR3 is TGTGCCAGCACTGGGCGGGGGGGCACAGATACGCAGTATTTT. Protein sequence: CASTGRGGTDTQYF. The chain links TRBV6-5 to TRBJ2-3; 8 positions match TRBD2. V shed 7 bases, J shed 1 base, and the junction held 4 bases outside the gene matches. From germline, CDR1 is MNHEY and CDR2 SVGAGI. The CDR3 totals 14 residues.